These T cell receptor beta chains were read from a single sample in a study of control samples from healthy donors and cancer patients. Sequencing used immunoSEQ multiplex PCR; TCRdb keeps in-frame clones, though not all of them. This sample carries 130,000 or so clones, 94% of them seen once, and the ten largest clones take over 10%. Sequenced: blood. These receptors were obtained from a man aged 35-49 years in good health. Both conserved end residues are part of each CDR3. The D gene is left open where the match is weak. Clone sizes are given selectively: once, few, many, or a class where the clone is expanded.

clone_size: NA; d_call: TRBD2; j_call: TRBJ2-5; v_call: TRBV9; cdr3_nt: TGTGCCAGCAGCCTTGGGGAGCGAGGGAGGGGGACCCAGTACTTC; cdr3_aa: CASSLGERGRGTQYF
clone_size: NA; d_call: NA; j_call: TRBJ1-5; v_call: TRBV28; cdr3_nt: TGTGCCAGCAATTCTGCCGTGGGTTTCCATCAGCCCCAGCATTTT; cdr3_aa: CASNSAVGFHQPQHF
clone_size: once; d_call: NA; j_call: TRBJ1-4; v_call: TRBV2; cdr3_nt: TGTGCCAGCATACGCGGGACATCGGCTACTAATGAAAAACTGTTTTTT; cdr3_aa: CASIRGTSATNEKLFF
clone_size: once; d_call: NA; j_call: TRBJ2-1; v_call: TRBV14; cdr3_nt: TGTGCCAGCAGCCAAGTTACAGGCTACAATGAGCAGTTCTTC; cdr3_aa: CASSQVTGYNEQFF
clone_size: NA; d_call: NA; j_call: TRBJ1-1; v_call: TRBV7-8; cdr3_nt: TGTGCCAGCAGCTTCTCAGGGAACACTGAAGCTTTCTTT; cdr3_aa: CASSFSGNTEAFF
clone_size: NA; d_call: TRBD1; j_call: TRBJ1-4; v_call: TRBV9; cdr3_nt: TGTGCCAGCAGCGTGTCCCAGGGGGCTTATAATGAAAAACTGTTTTTT; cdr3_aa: CASSVSQGAYNEKLFF
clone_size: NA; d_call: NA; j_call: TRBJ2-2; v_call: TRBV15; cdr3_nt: TGTGCCACCAGCAGAGACACTTGGAACACCGGGGAGCTGTTTTTT; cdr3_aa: CATSRDTWNTGELFF
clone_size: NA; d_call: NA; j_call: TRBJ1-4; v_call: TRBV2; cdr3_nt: TGTGCCAGCAGACGGGAAAATGAAAAACTGTTTTTT; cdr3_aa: CASRRENEKLFF
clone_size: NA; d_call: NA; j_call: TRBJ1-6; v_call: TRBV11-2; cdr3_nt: TGTGCCAGCAGCTTAGAATACGGGAGCTCCTATAATTCACCCCTCCACTTT; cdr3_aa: CASSLEYGSSYNSPLHF
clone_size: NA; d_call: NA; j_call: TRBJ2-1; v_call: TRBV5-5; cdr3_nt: TGTGCCAGCAGCTTGGGATGGGTCTTTTCCTCCTACAATGAGCAGTTCTTC; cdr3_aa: CASSLGWVFSSYNEQFF